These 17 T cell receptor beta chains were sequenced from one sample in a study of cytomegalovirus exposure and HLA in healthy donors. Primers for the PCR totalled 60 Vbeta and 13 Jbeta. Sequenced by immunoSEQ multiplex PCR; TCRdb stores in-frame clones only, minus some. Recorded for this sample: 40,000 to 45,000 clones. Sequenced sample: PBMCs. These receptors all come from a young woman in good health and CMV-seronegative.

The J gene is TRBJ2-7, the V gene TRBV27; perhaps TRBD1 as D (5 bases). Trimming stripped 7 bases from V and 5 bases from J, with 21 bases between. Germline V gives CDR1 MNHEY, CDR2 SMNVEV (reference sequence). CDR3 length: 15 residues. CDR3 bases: TGTGCCAGCACTCCAGCCCCGCCAGGGATCAACGAGCAGTACTTC. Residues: CASTPAPPGINEQYF.

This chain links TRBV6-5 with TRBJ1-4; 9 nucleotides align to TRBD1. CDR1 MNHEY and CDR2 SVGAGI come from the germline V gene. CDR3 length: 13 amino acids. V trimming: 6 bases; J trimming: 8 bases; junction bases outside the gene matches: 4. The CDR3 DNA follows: TGTGCCAGCAGGACAGGGGGTGGGGAAAAACTGTTTTTT. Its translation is CASRTGGGEKLFF.

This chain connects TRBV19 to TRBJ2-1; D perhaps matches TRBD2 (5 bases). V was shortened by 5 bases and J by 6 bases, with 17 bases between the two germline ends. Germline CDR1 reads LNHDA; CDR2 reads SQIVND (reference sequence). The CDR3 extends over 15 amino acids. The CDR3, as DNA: TGTGCCAGTAGTCTGGTTGGCGGGCGCGGCAATGAGCAGTTCTTC. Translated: CASSLVGGRGNEQFF.

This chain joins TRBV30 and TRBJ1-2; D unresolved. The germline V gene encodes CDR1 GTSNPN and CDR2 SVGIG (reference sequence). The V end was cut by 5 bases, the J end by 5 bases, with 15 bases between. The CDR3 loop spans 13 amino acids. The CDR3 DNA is TGTGCCTGGGGTCTCAACCGGGTGTATGGCTACACCTTC. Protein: CAWGLNRVYGYTF.

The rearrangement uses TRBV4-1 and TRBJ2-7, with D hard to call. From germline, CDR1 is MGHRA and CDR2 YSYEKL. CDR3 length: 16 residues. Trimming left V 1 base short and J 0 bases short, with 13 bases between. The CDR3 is CASSQVGDSPSYEQYF. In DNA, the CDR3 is TGCGCCAGCAGCCAAGTGGGTGACTCCCCCTCCTACGAGCAGTACTTC.

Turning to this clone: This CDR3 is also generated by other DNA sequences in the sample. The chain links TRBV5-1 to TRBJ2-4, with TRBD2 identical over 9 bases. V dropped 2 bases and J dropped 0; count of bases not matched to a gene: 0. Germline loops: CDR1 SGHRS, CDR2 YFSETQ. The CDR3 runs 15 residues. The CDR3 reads CASSLLAGAKNIQYF. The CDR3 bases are TGCGCCAGCAGCTTACTAGCGGGAGCCAAAAACATTCAGTACTTC. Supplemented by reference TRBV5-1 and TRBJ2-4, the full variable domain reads KAGVTQTPRYLIKTRGQQVTLSCSPISGHRSVSWYQQTPGQGLQFLFEYFSETQRNKGNFPGRFSGRQFSNSRSEMNVSTLELGDSALYLCASSLLAGAKNIQYFGAGTRLSVL.

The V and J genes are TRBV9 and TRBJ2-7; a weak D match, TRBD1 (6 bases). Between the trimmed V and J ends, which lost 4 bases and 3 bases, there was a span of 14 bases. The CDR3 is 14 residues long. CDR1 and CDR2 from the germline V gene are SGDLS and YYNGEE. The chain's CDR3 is CASSLAVTGYEQYF. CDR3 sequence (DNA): TGTGCCAGCAGCCTCGCGGTGACAGGCTACGAGCAGTACTTC.

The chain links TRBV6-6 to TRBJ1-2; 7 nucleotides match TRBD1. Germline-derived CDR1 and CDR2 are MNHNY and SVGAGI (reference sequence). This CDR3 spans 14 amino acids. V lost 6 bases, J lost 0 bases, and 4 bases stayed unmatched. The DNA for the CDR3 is TGTGCCAGCAGAAGGGACAGCACTAACTATGGCTACACCTTC. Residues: CASRRDSTNYGYTF.

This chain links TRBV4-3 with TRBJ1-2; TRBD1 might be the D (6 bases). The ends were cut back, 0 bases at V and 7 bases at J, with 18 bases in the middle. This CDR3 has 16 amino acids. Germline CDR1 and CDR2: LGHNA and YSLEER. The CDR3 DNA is TGCGCCAGCAGCCAAGATACCGGCGGGGGCCCGGCTGGCTACACCTTC. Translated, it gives CASSQDTGGGPAGYTF.

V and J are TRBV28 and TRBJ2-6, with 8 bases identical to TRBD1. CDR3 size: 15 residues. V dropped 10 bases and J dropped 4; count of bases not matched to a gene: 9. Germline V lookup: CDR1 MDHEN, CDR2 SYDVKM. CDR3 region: CATGGASSGANVLTF. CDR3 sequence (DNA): TGTGCCACAGGGGGCGCGTCGTCCGGGGCCAACGTCCTGACTTTC.

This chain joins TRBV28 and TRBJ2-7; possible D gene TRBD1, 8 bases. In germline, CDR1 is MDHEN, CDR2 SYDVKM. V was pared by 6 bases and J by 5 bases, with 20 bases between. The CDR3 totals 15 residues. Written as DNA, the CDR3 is TGTGCCAGCAGCCAACCCCGGACAGGGACTAACGAGCAGTACTTC. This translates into CASSQPRTGTNEQYF.

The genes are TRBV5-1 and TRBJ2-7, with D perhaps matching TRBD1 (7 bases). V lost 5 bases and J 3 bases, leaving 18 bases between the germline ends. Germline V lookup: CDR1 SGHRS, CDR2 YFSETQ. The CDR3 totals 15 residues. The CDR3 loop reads CASRLQGDSLYEQYF. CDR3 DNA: TGCGCCAGCAGACTCCAGGGGGACTCCCTCTACGAGCAGTACTTC.

CDR3 sequence: CAWSSGRAGFTDTQYF. CDR3 in DNA: TGTGCCTGGTCTAGCGGGAGGGCCGGGTTCACAGATACGCAGTATTTT. The chain is built from TRBV30 and TRBJ2-3; 12 positions match TRBD2. The junction had 8 bases not matched to a gene; V was cut back by 5 bases and J by 2 bases. Germline CDR1 GTSNPN, CDR2 SVGIG (reference sequence). This CDR3 spans 16 amino acids.

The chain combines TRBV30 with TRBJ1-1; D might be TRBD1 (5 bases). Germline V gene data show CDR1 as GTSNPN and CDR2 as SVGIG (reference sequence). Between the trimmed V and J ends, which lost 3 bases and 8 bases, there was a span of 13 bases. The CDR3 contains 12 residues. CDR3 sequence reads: CAWRYNRLEAFF. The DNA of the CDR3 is TGTGCCTGGAGATACAACAGGCTCGAAGCTTTCTTT.

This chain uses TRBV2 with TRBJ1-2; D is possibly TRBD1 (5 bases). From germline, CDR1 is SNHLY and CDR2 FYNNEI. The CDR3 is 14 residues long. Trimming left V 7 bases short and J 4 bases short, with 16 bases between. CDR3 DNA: TGTGCCAGCATCCTCGGGGGATTCGGCTATGGCTACACCTTC. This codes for CASILGGFGYGYTF.

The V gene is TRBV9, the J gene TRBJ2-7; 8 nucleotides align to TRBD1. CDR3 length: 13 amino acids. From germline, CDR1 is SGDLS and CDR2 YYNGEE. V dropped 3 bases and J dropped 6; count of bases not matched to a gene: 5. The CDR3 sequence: CASSADGQGEQYF. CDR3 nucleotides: TGTGCCAGCAGCGCAGATGGACAGGGCGAGCAGTACTTC.

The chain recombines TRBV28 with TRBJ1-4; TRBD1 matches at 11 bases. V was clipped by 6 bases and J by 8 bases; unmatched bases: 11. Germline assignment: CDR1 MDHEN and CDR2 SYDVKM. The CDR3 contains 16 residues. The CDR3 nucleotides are TGTGCCAGCAGCGCCTCCCCGGGACAGGGGGAGGAAAAACTGTTTTTT. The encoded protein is CASSASPGQGEEKLFF. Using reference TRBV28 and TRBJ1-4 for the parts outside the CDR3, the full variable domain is DVKVTQSSRYLVKRTGEKVFLECVQDMDHENMFWYRQDPGLGLRLIYFSYDVKMKEKGDIPEGYSVSREKKERFSLILESASTNQTSMYLCASSASPGQGEEKLFFGSGTQLSVL.